This T cell receptor beta chain was captured in a study of T-cell memory formation after mild COVID-19. Study-level background: TCR clusters were mostly confined to one donor each.

To note about this clonotype: The antigen is unknown.

The CDR3 length is 14 residues. Germline V lookup: CDR1 SGHKS, CDR2 YYEKEE (reference sequence). Trimming at V came to 4 bases and at J to 4 bases, leaving 5 bases not matched to a gene. TCRdb analysed the 5' RACE reads with MiXCR anew, one entry per CDR3 protein. The table includes fewer than 95,000 distinct CDR3 sequences, roughly 15% detected once. The study, taken as a whole, reports: Pre-infection memory showed some responding clones, and this suggested that cross-reactive memory joined. Clones that contracted clustered mainly in CM and EM if CD4+ and in EMRA if CD8+.

The chain links TRBV5-5 to TRBJ1-1; 9 bases line up with TRBD1. This sequence originates from a young man who had mild COVID-19 (a few samples of this study predate the infection). Cell type and time point are not known. Material: PBMCs or a T cell subset sorted from them (not recorded which). CDR3 DNA: TGTGCCAGCAGCCCCGGACAGGGGATCACTGAAGCTTTCTTT. Translation gives CASSPGQGITEAFF. Based on the CDR3 plus reference TRBV5-5 and TRBJ1-1, the full variable domain is DAGVTQSPTHLIKTRGQQVTLRCSPISGHKSVSWYQQVLGQGPQFIFQYYEKEERGRGNFPDRFSARQFPNYSSELNVNALLLGDSALYLCASSPGQGITEAFFGQGTRLTVV.